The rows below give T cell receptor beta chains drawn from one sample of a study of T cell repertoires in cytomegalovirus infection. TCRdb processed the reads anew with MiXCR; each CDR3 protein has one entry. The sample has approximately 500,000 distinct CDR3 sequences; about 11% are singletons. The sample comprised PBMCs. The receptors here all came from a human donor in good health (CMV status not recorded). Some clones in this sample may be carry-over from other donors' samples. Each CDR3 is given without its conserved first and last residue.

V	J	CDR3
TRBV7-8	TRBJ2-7	ASSPDPGTSYEQY
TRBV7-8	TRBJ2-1	ASSLNFGLMGQHNEQF
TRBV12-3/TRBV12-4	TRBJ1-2	ASSLAGGSGYT
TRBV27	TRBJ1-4	ASNLQGAGSNEKLF
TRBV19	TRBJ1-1	ASSLNRLRATEAF
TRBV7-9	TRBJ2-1	ASSLRRLAGTHEQF
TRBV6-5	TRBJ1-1	ASSYIEGGSEAF
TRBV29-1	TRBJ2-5	SAREYQETQY
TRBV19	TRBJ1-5	ASSIDRAGFGNQPQH
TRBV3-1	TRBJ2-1	ASSPQWREGPGNEQF
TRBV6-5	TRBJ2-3	ASSYGTSNRDTQY
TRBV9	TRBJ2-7	ASSVEEGGPYEQY
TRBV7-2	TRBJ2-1	ASSSDSPAYNEQF
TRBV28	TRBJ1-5	ASSLLGGRNQPQH
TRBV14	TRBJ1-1	ASSPGQITSIAF
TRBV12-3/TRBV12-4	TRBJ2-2	ASSLRLSGELF
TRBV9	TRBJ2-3	ASSAFSGGQGDTQY
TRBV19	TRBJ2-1	ASSIGTSGRVFYNEQF
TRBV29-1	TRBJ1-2	SVAGMPPNYGYT
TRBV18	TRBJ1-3	ASSPSQVHGGNTIY
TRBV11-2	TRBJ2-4	ASSLLGGRAKNIQY
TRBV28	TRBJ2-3	ASNALTDTQY
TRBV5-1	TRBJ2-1	ASSLGGSQYNEQF
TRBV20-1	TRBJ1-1	STGGWGVTEAF
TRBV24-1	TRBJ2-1	ATSDLSGTGPDNEQF
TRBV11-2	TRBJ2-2	ASSRRGSAGELF
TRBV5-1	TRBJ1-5	ASSENGGGQPQH
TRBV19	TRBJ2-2	ASSIDFTGELF
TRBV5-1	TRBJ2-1	ASSSTVSSYNEQF
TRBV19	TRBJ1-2	ASRSTGGNYGYT
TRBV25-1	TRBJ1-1	ASSKDADREAF
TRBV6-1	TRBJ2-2	ASSSPTAVTGELF
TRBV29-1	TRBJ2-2	SVEEQRGPNTGELF
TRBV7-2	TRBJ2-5	ASGEPGRVWETQY
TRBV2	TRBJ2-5	ASSGLATESRQETQY
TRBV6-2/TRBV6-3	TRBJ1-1	ASSYFRPDVHRPRTQTF
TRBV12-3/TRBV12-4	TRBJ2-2	ASSLKEGTGELF
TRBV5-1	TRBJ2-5	ASSHGTTGIGETQY
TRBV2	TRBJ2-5	ASPSALAGGPRETQY
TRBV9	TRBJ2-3	ASSGYSGRDTDTQY
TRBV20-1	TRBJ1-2	SARQDRVVRYGYT
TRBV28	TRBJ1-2	ASRTLRGGLYGYT
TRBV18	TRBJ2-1	ASSPPVLERVAYNEQF
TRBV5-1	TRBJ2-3	ASSPTRPQRDTQY
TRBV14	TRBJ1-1	ASSQDVTAF
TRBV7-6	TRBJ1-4	ASSSSGEQGDEKLF
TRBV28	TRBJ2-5	ASVGPLETQY
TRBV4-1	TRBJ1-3	ASSQVGKAGNTIY
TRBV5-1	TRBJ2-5	ASSLEASC
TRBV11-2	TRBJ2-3	ASSFPGAVDTQY
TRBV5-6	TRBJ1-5	ASGLRLSNQPQH
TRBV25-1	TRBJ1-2	ASSGGTFYGYT
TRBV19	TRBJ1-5	ASSLIQDRNQPQH
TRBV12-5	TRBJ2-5	ASGPPAPVGETQY
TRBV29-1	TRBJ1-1	SVSVGAYTEAF
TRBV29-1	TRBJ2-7	SVRDLWQY